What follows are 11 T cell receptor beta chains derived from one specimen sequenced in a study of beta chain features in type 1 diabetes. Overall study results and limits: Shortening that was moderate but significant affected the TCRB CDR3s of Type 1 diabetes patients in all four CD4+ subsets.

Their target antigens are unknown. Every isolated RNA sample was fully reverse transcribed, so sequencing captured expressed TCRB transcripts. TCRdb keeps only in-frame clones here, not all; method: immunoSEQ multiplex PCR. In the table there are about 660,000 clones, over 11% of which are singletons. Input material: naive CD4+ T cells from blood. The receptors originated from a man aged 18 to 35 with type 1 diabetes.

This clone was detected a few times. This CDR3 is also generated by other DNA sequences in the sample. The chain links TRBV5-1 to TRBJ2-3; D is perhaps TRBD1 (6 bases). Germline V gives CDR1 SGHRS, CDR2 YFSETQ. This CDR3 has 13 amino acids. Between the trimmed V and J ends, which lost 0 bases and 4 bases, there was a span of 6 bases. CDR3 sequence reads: CASSLEGADTQYF. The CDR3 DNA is TGCGCCAGCAGCTTGGAGGGGGCAGATACGCAGTATTTT. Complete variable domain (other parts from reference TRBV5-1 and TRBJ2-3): KAGVTQTPRYLIKTRGQQVTLSCSPISGHRSVSWYQQTPGQGLQFLFEYFSETQRNKGNFPGRFSGRQFSNSRSEMNVSTLELGDSALYLCASSLEGADTQYFGPGTRLTVL.

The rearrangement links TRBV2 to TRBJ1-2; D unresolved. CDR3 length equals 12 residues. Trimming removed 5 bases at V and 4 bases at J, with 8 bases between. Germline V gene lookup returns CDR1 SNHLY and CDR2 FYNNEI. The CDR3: CASSQVRYGYTF. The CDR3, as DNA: TGTGCCAGCAGTCAAGTTCGCTATGGCTACACCTTC.

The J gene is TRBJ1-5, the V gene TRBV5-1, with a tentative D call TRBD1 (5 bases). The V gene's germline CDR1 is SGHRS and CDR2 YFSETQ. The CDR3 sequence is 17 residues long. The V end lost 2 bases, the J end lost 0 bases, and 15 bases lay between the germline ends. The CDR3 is CASSLGATAGSNQPQHF. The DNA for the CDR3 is TGCGCCAGCAGCTTAGGGGCGACAGCAGGTAGCAATCAGCCCCAGCATTTT.

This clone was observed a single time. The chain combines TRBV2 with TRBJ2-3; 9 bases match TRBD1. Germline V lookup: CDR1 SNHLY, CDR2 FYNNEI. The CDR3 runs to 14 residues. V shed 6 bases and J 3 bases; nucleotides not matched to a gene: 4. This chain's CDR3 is CASSPGTGTDTQYF. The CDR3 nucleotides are TGTGCCAGCAGCCCCGGGACAGGGACAGATACGCAGTATTTT.

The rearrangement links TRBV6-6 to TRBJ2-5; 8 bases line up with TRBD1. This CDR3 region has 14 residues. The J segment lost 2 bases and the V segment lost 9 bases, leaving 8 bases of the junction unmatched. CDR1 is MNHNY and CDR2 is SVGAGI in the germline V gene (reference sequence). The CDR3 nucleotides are TGTGCCAGTATATTAGGACAGGGTCAAGAGACCCAGTACTTC. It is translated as CASILGQGQETQYF.

The CDR3 here is CASSYSDSYEQYF. CDR3 DNA: TGTGCCAGCAGTTATTCTGACAGCTACGAGCAGTACTTC. The chain employs TRBV6-5 and TRBJ2-7; weak D call: TRBD1 (5 bases). Trimming cost V 3 bases and J 3 bases, with 9 bases left between them. The germline CDR1 and CDR2 sequences are MNHEY and SVGAGI. This CDR3 contains 13 residues.

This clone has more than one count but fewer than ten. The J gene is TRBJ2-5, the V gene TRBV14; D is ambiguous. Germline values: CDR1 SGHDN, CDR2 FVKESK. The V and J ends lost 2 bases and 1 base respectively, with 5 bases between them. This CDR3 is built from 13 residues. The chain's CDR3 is CASSQQVQETQYF. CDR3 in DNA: TGTGCCAGCAGCCAACAGGTCCAAGAGACCCAGTACTTC. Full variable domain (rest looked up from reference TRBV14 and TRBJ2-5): EAGVTQFPSHSVIEKGQTVTLRCDPISGHDNLYWYRRVMGKEIKFLLHFVKESKQDESGMPNNRFLAERTGGTYSTLKVQPAELEDSGVYFCASSQQVQETQYFGPGTRLLVL.

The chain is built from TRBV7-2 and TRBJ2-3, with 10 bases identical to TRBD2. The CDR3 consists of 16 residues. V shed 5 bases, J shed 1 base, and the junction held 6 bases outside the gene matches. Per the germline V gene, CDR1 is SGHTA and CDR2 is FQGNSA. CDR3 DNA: TGTGCCAGCAGCACGGGGACTAGCGCGGGCACAGATACGCAGTATTTT. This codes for CASSTGTSAGTDTQYF.

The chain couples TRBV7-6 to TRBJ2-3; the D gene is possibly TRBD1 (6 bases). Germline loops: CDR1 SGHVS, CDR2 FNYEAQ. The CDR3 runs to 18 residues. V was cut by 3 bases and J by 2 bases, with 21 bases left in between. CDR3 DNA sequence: TGTGCCAGCAGCTTCCAGACCCAGGGGATGGGAACCACAGATACGCAGTATTTT. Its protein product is CASSFQTQGMGTTDTQYF. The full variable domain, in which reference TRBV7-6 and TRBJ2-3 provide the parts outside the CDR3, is GAGVSQSPRYKVTKRGQDVALRCDPISGHVSLYWYRQALGQGPEFLTYFNYEAQQDKSGLPNDRFSAERPEGSISTLTIQRTEQRDSAMYRCASSFQTQGMGTTDTQYFGPGTRLTVL.

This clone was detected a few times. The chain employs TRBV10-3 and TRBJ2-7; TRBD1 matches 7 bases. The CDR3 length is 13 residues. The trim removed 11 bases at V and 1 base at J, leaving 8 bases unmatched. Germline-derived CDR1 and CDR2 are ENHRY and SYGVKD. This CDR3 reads CAATRDRSYEQYF. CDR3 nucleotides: TGTGCCGCAACCCGGGACAGATCCTACGAGCAGTACTTC.

The CDR3 nucleotides are TGTGCCAGCACCATCGAGACAGGGGTTTATGGTGAGCAGTACTTC. This gives the protein CASTIETGVYGEQYF. The V gene is TRBV6-1, the J gene TRBJ2-7; TRBD1 aligns across 8 bases. The CDR3 is made up of 15 amino acids. The ends lost 7 bases at V and 7 bases at J; junction bases unmatched: 15. Germline CDR1 and CDR2: MNHNS and SASEGT.